This T cell receptor (beta chain) was found in a study of patients and donors after allogeneic stem cell transplantation. The CDR3 length is 16 residues. The V gene end was trimmed by 2 bases and the J gene end by 3 bases; junction bases not matched to a gene: 11. The V gene's germline CDR1 is DFQATT and CDR2 SNEGSKA (reference sequence). Using its own MiXCR run on the RT-PCR reads, TCRdb lists one record per CDR3 protein. The table includes roughly 200,000 distinct CDR3 sequences, about 37% detected once. Material for sequencing was blood, either unsorted or a sorted T cell fraction (not recorded which). The J gene is TRBJ1-1, the V gene TRBV20-1, with TRBD1 identical over 8 bases. The source is a human donor who was either an allogeneic HSCT recipient or a stem cell or donor lymphocyte infusion donor (not recorded which). It is not recorded whose cells these are; they may come from a transplant donor. The CDR3 loop reads CSARLTGGGVYTEAFF. CDR3 nucleotide sequence: TGCAGTGCTAGACTTACAGGGGGAGGGGTGTACACTGAAGCTTTCTTT.